The 15 T cell receptor beta chains below all came from one sample that was sequenced in a study of PD-L1 blockade in urothelial cancer. Described time point: peripheral blood 6 weeks after treatment start. TCRdb's table, derived via immunoSEQ multiplex PCR, lists solely in-frame clones and lacks some. Among approximately 110,000 clones, less than 95% were seen once, and the ten largest hold 3% to 4.5%. The specimen comprised PBMCs, sampled around atezolizumab (anti-PD-L1) treatment. These receptors were collected from a man in his sixties with urothelial cancer.

V is TRBV2 and J is TRBJ1-3; D possibly corresponds to TRBD1 (6 bases). Germline V gives CDR1 SNHLY, CDR2 FYNNEI. The CDR3 is 15 residues long. V shed 0 bases and J shed 2 bases, with 8 bases lying between them. In DNA form, the CDR3 reads TGTGCCAGCAGTGAAGCAAGGGGGACTGGAAACACCATATATTTT. Translation gives CASSEARGTGNTIYF.

The gene calls are TRBV5-1 and TRBJ1-1; no clear D. The CDR3 covers 13 residues. Trimming stripped 1 base from V and 3 bases from J, with 7 bases between. Germline lookup yields CDR1 SGHRS and CDR2 YFSETQ. The CDR3 here is CASSLSLDTEAFF. CDR3 DNA: TGCGCCAGCAGCTTGAGCTTGGACACTGAAGCTTTCTTT.

The chain combines TRBV5-1 with TRBJ2-5; 10 bases fit TRBD2. The CDR3 loop spans 15 amino acids. Germline lookup yields CDR1 SGHRS and CDR2 YFSETQ. Trimming removed 4 bases from V and 5 bases from J; junction bases left unmatched: 8. CDR3 sequence (DNA): TGCGCCAGCAGCGCGAGCGGGGGGGCCGTGGAGACCCAGTACTTC. Residues: CASSASGGAVETQYF.

The chain links TRBV5-1 to TRBJ2-3, with 7 bases identical to TRBD2. Losses at the gene ends were 0 bases for V and 0 bases for J; bases not matched to a gene: 4. The CDR3 is 16 residues long. CDR1 is SGHRS and CDR2 is YFSETQ in the germline V gene. CDR3 nucleotides: TGCGCCAGCAGCTTGGGTCCAGCGGGAAGCACAGATACGCAGTATTTT. Protein sequence: CASSLGPAGSTDTQYF.

The J gene is TRBJ1-2, the V gene TRBV10-3, with D possibly being TRBD1 (5 bases). This CDR3 has 16 amino acids. Between the trimmed V and J ends, which lost 2 bases and 2 bases, there was a span of 15 bases. The V gene's germline CDR1 is ENHRY and CDR2 SYGVKD. Written as DNA, the CDR3 is TGTGCCATCAGTGAGGCATCCAGCGGGGCCAACTATGGCTACACCTTC. This encodes CAISEASSGANYGYTF.

The rearrangement joins TRBV19 to TRBJ1-1; 7 bases map to TRBD1. The trim removed 7 bases at V and 6 bases at J, leaving 14 bases unmatched. Germline loops: CDR1 LNHDA, CDR2 SQIVND (reference sequence). This CDR3 comprises 15 residues. The CDR3 DNA follows: TGTGCCAGTACCAACCGACGACAGGGAAACTCTGAAGCTTTCTTT. Its protein is CASTNRRQGNSEAFF.

The chain has TRBV4-3 and TRBJ1-2; D might be TRBD1 (6 bases). The CDR3 is 15 amino acids. CDR1 is LGHNA, CDR2 YSLEER, per germline. V was trimmed by 0 bases and J by 6 bases, leaving 14 bases between them. The CDR3 region is CASSQDNRDEDGYTF. CDR3 coding DNA: TGCGCCAGCAGCCAAGATAACAGGGATGAGGATGGCTACACCTTC.

This sequence joins TRBV5-1 and TRBJ2-7, with 8 bases aligning to TRBD1. Per the germline V gene, CDR1 is SGHRS and CDR2 is YFSETQ. The V segment lost 0 bases and the J segment 6 bases; nucleotides outside the gene matches: 11. The CDR3 loop spans 16 amino acids. This CDR3 reads CASSLGTGLYEAEQYF. The CDR3 bases are TGCGCCAGCAGCTTGGGGACAGGGCTATATGAGGCCGAGCAGTACTTC.

V and J are TRBV4-3 and TRBJ1-1; 8 positions match TRBD1. The CDR3 has 14 amino acids. CDR1 LGHNA and CDR2 YSLEER come from the germline V gene. The V segment lost 2 bases and the J segment 3 bases; nucleotides outside the gene matches: 2. The CDR3 region is CASSQQQGDTEAFF. The DNA of the CDR3 is TGCGCCAGCAGCCAACAACAGGGGGACACTGAAGCTTTCTTT.

The gene calls are TRBV6-6 and TRBJ2-3; D perhaps matches TRBD2 (5 bases). Trimming removed 2 bases from V and 2 bases from J, with 14 bases in between. CDR1 and CDR2 (germline): MNHNY, SVGAGI (reference sequence). The CDR3 is 16 residues long. The chain's CDR3 is CASSYPPGTFTDTQYF. In DNA form, the CDR3 reads TGTGCCAGCAGTTACCCGCCGGGAACGTTCACAGATACGCAGTATTTT.

The genes are TRBV4-2 and TRBJ1-2; 7 bases align to TRBD1. Trimming at V came to 0 bases and at J to 2 bases, leaving 6 bases not matched to a gene. The V gene's germline CDR1 is LGHNA and CDR2 YNFKEQ. The CDR3 runs 16 residues. The CDR3 sequence: CASSQDPWTGNYGYTF. The CDR3, as DNA: TGTGCCAGCAGCCAAGATCCCTGGACAGGAAACTATGGCTACACCTTC.

The chain uses TRBV5-1 and TRBJ2-5, with 7 bases matching TRBD1. Germline CDR1 reads SGHRS; CDR2 reads YFSETQ. This CDR3 has 15 residues. With 4 bases clipped from V and 2 bases from J, the junction kept 8 bases outside the gene matches. CDR3 sequence reads: CASSHGTALQETQYF. CDR3 bases: TGCGCCAGCAGCCACGGGACAGCGCTTCAAGAGACCCAGTACTTC. The variable domain in full, completed from reference TRBV5-1 and TRBJ2-5, reads KAGVTQTPRYLIKTRGQQVTLSCSPISGHRSVSWYQQTPGQGLQFLFEYFSETQRNKGNFPGRFSGRQFSNSRSEMNVSTLELGDSALYLCASSHGTALQETQYFGPGTRLLVL.

The chain employs TRBV19 and TRBJ2-1; weak D call: TRBD1 (7 bases). V lost 6 bases to trimming and J lost 4 bases, with 13 bases between them. Germline V gives CDR1 LNHDA, CDR2 SQIVND (reference sequence). This CDR3 is built from 14 residues. The CDR3 region is CASRRDSSYNEQFF. CDR3 in DNA: TGTGCCAGTAGGCGGGACAGTTCATACAATGAGCAGTTCTTC. The whole variable domain, filled in from reference TRBV19 and TRBJ2-1, reads DGGITQSPKYLFRKEGQNVTLSCEQNLNHDAMYWYRQDPGQGLRLIYYSQIVNDFQKGDIAEGYSVSREKKESFPLTVTSAQKNPTAFYLCASRRDSSYNEQFFGPGTRLTVL.

This chain joins TRBV19 and TRBJ2-2; 7 bases are shared with TRBD1. CDR1 is LNHDA and CDR2 is SQIVND in the germline V gene (reference sequence). This CDR3 has 15 amino acids. The J segment lost 2 bases and the V segment lost 10 bases, leaving 10 bases of the junction unmatched. The CDR3 region has the DNA TGTGCCACAAATACCGGGACAGCTAACACCGGGGAGCTGTTTTTT. It encodes CATNTGTANTGELFF.

The chain has TRBV21-1 and TRBJ2-5; TRBD1 is taken as the D call from the table, unchecked against the DNA. TRBV21-1 is shown as a pseudogene. This CDR3 is built from 16 residues. CDR3 sequence: CASSKAHRKPPETQYF. The CDR3 nucleotides are TGTGCCAGCAGCAAAGCACACCGCAAACCACCAGAGACCCAGTACTTC.